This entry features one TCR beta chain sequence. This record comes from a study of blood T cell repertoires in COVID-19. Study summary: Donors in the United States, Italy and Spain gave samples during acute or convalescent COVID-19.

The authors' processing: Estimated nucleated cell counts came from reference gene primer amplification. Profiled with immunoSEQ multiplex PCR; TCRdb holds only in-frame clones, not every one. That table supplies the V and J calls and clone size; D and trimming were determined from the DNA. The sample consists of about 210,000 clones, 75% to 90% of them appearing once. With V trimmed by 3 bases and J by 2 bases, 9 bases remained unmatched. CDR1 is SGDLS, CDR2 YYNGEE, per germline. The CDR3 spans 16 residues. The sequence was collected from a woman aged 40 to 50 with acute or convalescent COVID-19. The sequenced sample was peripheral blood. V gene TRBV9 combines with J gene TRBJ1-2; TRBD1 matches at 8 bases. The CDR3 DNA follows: TGTGCCAGCAGCGCGCCCCGGACAGGGACAAACTATGGCTACACCTTC. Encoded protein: CASSAPRTGTNYGYTF.